This T cell receptor beta chain was sequenced during a study of T cells expressing NK-cell markers. TCRdb reprocessed the 5' RACE reads and keeps a single row for each CDR3 protein, giving no DNA. The listing contains over 250,000 distinct CDR3 sequences. The clonotype originates from a woman between 18 and 70 years old in good health. The sequenced sample was blood T cells: a sorted CD56 or NKG2C T cell subset, CD4+ or CD8+ T cells, or bulk PBMC T cells (not recorded which).

CDR3 amino acids: CASSREDRRNTEAFF. The chain employs TRBV14 and TRBJ1-1; TCRdb indicates TRBD1, and absent DNA this call remains unverified. The CDR3 consists of 15 residues. Germline V gene sequence: CDR1 SGHDN, CDR2 FVKESK.